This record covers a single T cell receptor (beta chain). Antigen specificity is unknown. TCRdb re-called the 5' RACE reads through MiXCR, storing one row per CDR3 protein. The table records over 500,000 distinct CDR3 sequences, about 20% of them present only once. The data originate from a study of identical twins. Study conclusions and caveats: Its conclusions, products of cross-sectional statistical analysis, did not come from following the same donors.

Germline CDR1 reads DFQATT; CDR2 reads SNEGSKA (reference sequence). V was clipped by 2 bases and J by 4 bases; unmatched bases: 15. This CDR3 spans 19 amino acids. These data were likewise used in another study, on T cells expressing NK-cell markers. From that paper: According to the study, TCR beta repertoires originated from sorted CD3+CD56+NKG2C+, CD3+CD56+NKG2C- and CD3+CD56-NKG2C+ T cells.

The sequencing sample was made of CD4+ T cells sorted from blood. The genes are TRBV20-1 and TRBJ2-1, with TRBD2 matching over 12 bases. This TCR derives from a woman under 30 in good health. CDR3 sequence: CSARSAPTSGRWSYNEQFF. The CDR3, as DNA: TGCAGTGCTAGATCCGCCCCTACTAGCGGGAGGTGGTCATACAATGAGCAGTTCTTC.